This T cell receptor beta chain is drawn from a study of post-analysis software for immune sequencing data. Study background: Relapsing-remitting, secondary progressive and progressive-relapsing forms made up the multiple sclerosis disease courses. Broader study findings: Compared with controls, patients had more of about 5 TRBV segments, including TRBV5-6, TRBV5-1 and TRBV20-1.

Prepared TCR beta cDNA libraries contained unique molecular identifiers. When 1 to 10 million T cells were used, they gave approximately 530,000 cDNA molecules. TCRdb analysed the PCR reads with MiXCR anew, one entry per CDR3 protein. The sample has fewer than 600,000 distinct CDR3 sequences; roughly 45% are singletons. V was shortened by 4 bases and J by 4 bases, with 14 bases between the two germline ends. Looked up from germline, CDR1 is SGDLS and CDR2 is YYNGEE. This CDR3 has 14 amino acids. As for this clonotype: Its specificity is not known.

Sequenced material: blood. The J gene is TRBJ2-5, the V gene TRBV9, with D perhaps given as TRBD1 or TRBD2 (5 bases each). The TCR sequence derives from a girl aged 10-17 years with multiple sclerosis. The CDR3 loop reads CASSPPSGAETQYF. CDR3 DNA: TGTGCCAGCAGCCCCCCGTCCGGGGCAGAGACCCAGTACTTC. Full variable domain (rest looked up from reference TRBV9 and TRBJ2-5): DSGVTQTPKHLITATGQRVTLRCSPRSGDLSVYWYQQSLDQGLQFLIQYYNGEERAKGNILERFSAQQFPDLHSELNLSSLELGDSALYFCASSPPSGAETQYFGPGTRLLVL.